These 29 T cell receptor beta chains originate from one sample sequenced in a study of CD8+CD57+ T cells in acquired aplastic anemia. Investigators profiled TCR beta VDJ and CDR3 from genomic DNA template. TCRdb reprocessed the reads via MiXCR and lists one record per CDR3 protein. The table includes some 150,000 distinct CDR3 sequences, more than 45% detected once. The sequenced patients had an expansion of CD8+CD57+ cells seen by flow cytometry. Sequencing was carried out using sorted CD4+, CD8+, or CD8+CD57+ T cells (not recorded which) from PBMCs. Receptors were obtained from a human donor with aplastic anemia.

This clonotype was recorded at least ten times. The V gene is TRBV7-2, the J gene TRBJ2-7; D may correspond to TRBD1 or TRBD2 (5 bases each). CDR1 is SGHTA and CDR2 is FQGNSA in the germline V gene. The CDR3 spans 15 residues. V gave up 1 base and J gave up 4 bases, with 14 bases separating them. The CDR3 DNA reads TGTGCCAGCAGCTTAGTGGGGGTGGTAGGTTACGAGCAGTACTTC. This translates into CASSLVGVVGYEQYF.

This clonotype came up many times. The rearrangement joins TRBV6-1 to TRBJ1-1; D is undetermined. The CDR3 is 13 amino acids. Trimming shortened V by 6 bases and J by 2 bases, and 10 bases separated the two germline ends. CDR1 and CDR2 from the germline V gene are MNHNS and SASEGT. CDR3 amino acids: CASSLTDNTEAFF. The CDR3 bases are TGTGCCAGCAGCCTGACGGACAACACTGAAGCTTTCTTT.

This sequence joins TRBV19 and TRBJ2-2; D remains unclear. The CDR3 contains 12 residues. The germline V gene encodes CDR1 LNHDA and CDR2 SQIVND (reference sequence). Trimming took off 7 bases at V and 7 bases at J, with 10 bases between the two ends. The CDR3 DNA follows: TGTGCCAGTAAGAAGGTCATCGGGGAGCTGTTTTTT. It specifies CASKKVIGELFF.

J is TRBJ1-1 and V is TRBV9; 9 bases agree with TRBD1. CDR1 and CDR2 from the germline V gene are SGDLS and YYNGEE. The CDR3 length is 15 residues. V trimming: 4 bases; J trimming: 3 bases; junction bases outside the gene matches: 7. The CDR3 DNA sequence: TGTGCCAGCAGCCCTGCTGGACAGGGGCACACTGAAGCTTTCTTT. This translates into CASSPAGQGHTEAFF.

The rearrangement uses TRBV20-1 and TRBJ1-2, with 7 bases matching TRBD1. Germline-derived CDR1 and CDR2 are DFQATT and SNEGSKA (reference sequence). The CDR3 length is 11 residues. J gave up 8 bases and V 6 bases, and 6 bases lay outside the gene matches. CDR3 bases: TGCAGTGCCCACAACAGGGGCGGCTACACCTTC. Translated: CSAHNRGGYTF.

Details on this clonotype: A much larger clone differs by one base, so this may be a read error. Lacking the conserved final phenylalanine or tryptophan, this CDR3 likely reflects a read error. The chain uses TRBV25-1 and TRBJ1-3; D is unresolved. This CDR3 has 15 residues. Germline loops: CDR1 MGHDK, CDR2 SYGVNS. Trimming removed 6 bases at V and 10 bases at J, with 22 bases between. CDR3 sequence reads: CASSQTPWRLLTIYL. CDR3 coding DNA: TGTGCCAGCAGCCAAACCCCTTGGAGGCTCCTAACCATATATCTT.

In the case of this clonotype: A junction boundary mismatches the germline segment, possibly from a read error. This chain uses TRBV7-2 with TRBJ2-7, with 9 bases matching TRBD1. The CDR3 is 13 amino acids. Germline CDR1 reads SGHTA; CDR2 reads FQGNSA. In DNA, the CDR3 is TGTGCCAGCAGCTTGGGGGGACAGGGTGGTATCCTCTTC. Protein: CASSLGGQGGILF.

This clonotype was observed once. The V and J genes are TRBV29-1 and TRBJ2-5, with 7 bases identical to TRBD2. Looked up from germline, CDR1 is SQVTM and CDR2 is ANQGSEA. Losses at the gene ends were 6 bases for V and 5 bases for J; bases not matched to a gene: 6. This CDR3 comprises 12 residues. The CDR3 is CSVKRDWETQYF. CDR3 bases: TGCAGCGTCAAGCGGGATTGGGAGACCCAGTACTTC. Using reference TRBV29-1 and TRBJ2-5 for the parts outside the CDR3, the full variable domain is SAVISQKPSRDICQRGTSLTIQCQVDSQVTMMFWYRQQPGQSLTLIATANQGSEATYESGFVIDKFPISRPNLTFSTLTVSNMSPEDSSIYLCSVKRDWETQYFGPGTRLLVL.

The chain employs TRBV15 and TRBJ1-6; TRBD1 is a possible D gene (6 bases). CDR1 LNHNV and CDR2 YYDKDF come from the germline V gene (reference sequence). The V end was cut by 0 bases, the J end by 9 bases, with 12 bases between. The CDR3 is 15 amino acids. The CDR3 DNA follows: TGTGCCACCAGCAGAGATTCGGACAGCCCTTCACCCCTCCACTTT. Its protein is CATSRDSDSPSPLHF.

The chain is built from TRBV19 and TRBJ1-1, with D uncertain. The CDR3 consists of 13 residues. Looked up from germline, CDR1 is LNHDA and CDR2 is SQIVND (reference sequence). Trimming cost V 3 bases and J 11 bases, with 16 bases left between them. CDR3 coding DNA: TGTGCCAGTAGTATGGAGTCCGGGTTTGATGCTTTCTTT. Translating it yields CASSMESGFDAFF.

This clonotype was found many times. The rearrangement links TRBV11-2 to TRBJ1-5, with D perhaps TRBD1 (5 bases). CDR3 length: 13 residues. Germline CDR1 reads SGHAT; CDR2 reads FQNNGV. The V end lost 0 bases, the J end lost 9 bases, and 9 bases lay between the germline ends. The CDR3, as DNA: TGTGCCAGCAGCTTAGATCCGGGACGGCCCCAGCATTTT. Protein sequence: CASSLDPGRPQHF.

The CDR3 here is CSAQQDNEKLFF. The CDR3 nucleotides read TGCAGTGCTCAACAGGATAATGAAAAACTGTTTTTT. The J gene is TRBJ1-4, the V gene TRBV20-1; D may be TRBD1 (5 bases). Germline CDR1 is DFQATT and CDR2 is SNEGSKA (reference sequence). CDR3 size: 12 residues. The V and J ends lost 5 bases and 4 bases respectively, with 8 bases between them.

This clonotype has a count of ten or more. CDR3 protein: CASSGRVQTGELFF. DNA for the CDR3: TGTGCCAGCAGTGGTAGGGTGCAGACCGGGGAGCTGTTTTTT. The genes are TRBV2 and TRBJ2-2; D gene uncertain. The germline V gene encodes CDR1 SNHLY and CDR2 FYNNEI. Deletions cut 4 bases from V and 5 bases from J, with 11 bases between. There are 14 residues in the CDR3.

This chain connects TRBV10-2 to TRBJ1-2; D possibly corresponds to TRBD1 (6 bases). With 0 bases removed from V and 6 bases from J, the gap between germline ends came to 14 bases. This CDR3 is 15 amino acids long. Germline V lookup: CDR1 WSHSY, CDR2 SAAADI. The CDR3 sequence is CASSESGRGLHGYTF. CDR3 bases: TGCGCCAGCAGTGAGTCCGGCAGGGGCCTGCATGGCTACACCTTC.

This clonotype has a handful of counts. This chain uses TRBV7-3 with TRBJ1-1; no clear D. Germline loops: CDR1 SGHTA, CDR2 FQGTGA. V lost 2 bases and J lost 4, with 8 bases in between. CDR3 length equals 13 residues. DNA for the CDR3: TGTGCCAGCAGCTTAGGGTACGGCACTGAAGCTTTCTTT. Encoded protein: CASSLGYGTEAFF.

This clonotype was counted only a few times. The genes are TRBV18 and TRBJ2-7, with 7 bases aligning to TRBD1. Germline V gene lookup returns CDR1 KGHSH and CDR2 LQKENI. The CDR3 loop spans 15 amino acids. V dropped 3 bases and J dropped 5; count of bases not matched to a gene: 10. The CDR3 loop reads CASSPRQGKIHEQYF. The CDR3 DNA sequence: TGTGCCAGCTCACCCCGACAGGGTAAGATCCACGAGCAGTACTTC.

This chain links TRBV7-2 with TRBJ2-5; 7 bases line up with TRBD1. The CDR3 runs 16 residues. CDR1 is SGHTA, CDR2 FQGNSA, per germline. Trimming at V came to 6 bases and at J to 4 bases, leaving 14 bases not matched to a gene. The CDR3 loop is CASSPKQQGRGETQYF. Here the CDR3 DNA reads TGTGCCAGCAGTCCAAAACAACAGGGGAGAGGAGAGACCCAGTACTTC.

This clonotype was detected a few times. The CDR3 region is CASSRIRVLGDQPQHF. DNA for the CDR3: TGTGCCAGTAGCAGAATCAGGGTCTTAGGAGATCAGCCCCAGCATTTT. This chain uses TRBV19 with TRBJ1-5; D perhaps matches TRBD1 (5 bases). The V gene's germline CDR1 is LNHDA and CDR2 SQIVND (reference sequence). The V end was cut by 6 bases, the J end by 5 bases, with 20 bases between. This CDR3 has 16 amino acids.

This clonotype was observed at least ten times. V and J are TRBV10-3 and TRBJ1-6; no clear D gene. The CDR3 sequence is 13 residues long. Deletions cut 2 bases from V and 8 bases from J, with 7 bases between. Germline lookup yields CDR1 ENHRY and CDR2 SYGVKD. CDR3 sequence (DNA): TGTGCCATCAGTGAGAGGAACGATTCACCCCTCCACTTT. This sequence encodes CAISERNDSPLHF.

The gene calls are TRBV7-3 and TRBJ1-6; a possible D gene is TRBD1 (5 bases). Germline V lookup: CDR1 SGHTA, CDR2 FQGTGA. CDR3 length: 13 amino acids. V was shortened by 2 bases and J by 10 bases, with 9 bases between the two germline ends. The CDR3 DNA reads as TGTGCCAGCAGCTTAGGGGCGAGGTCACCCCTCCACTTT. Its protein is CASSLGARSPLHF. Full variable domain (outside the CDR3, taken from reference TRBV7-3 and TRBJ1-6): GAGVSQTPSNKVTEKGKYVELRCDPISGHTALYWYRQSLGQGPEFLIYFQGTGAADDSGLPNDRFFAVRPEGSVSTLKIQRTERGDSAVYLCASSLGARSPLHFGNGTRLTVT.

Only a few counts were recorded for this clonotype. This may be a read error, as it is one base from a much larger clone. The chain is built from TRBV5-1 and TRBJ2-6; D gene ambiguous. The germline V gene has CDR1 SGHRS and CDR2 YFSETQ. The CDR3 contains 15 residues. The CDR3 loop reads CASGLKAPGANVLTF. The CDR3 nucleotides are TGCGCCAGCGGCTTGAAGGCTCCTGGGGCCAACGTCCTGACTTTC.

This chain uses TRBV20-1 with TRBJ2-7; D may be TRBD2 (6 bases). The last part of the DNA fits TRBJ2-1 better; the J call may be wrong. The CDR3 length is 12 residues. Looked up from germline, CDR1 is DFQATT and CDR2 is SNEGSKA (reference sequence). As DNA, the CDR3 is TGCAGTGGCAGGTCCGGGGGTAGTGAGCAGTTCTTC. Amino acids: CSGRSGGSEQFF.

This clonotype was seen many times. The chain couples TRBV20-1 to TRBJ2-5; 8 nucleotides agree with TRBD1. Per germline, CDR1 DFQATT and CDR2 SNEGSKA (reference sequence). CDR3 length: 15 amino acids. V dropped 0 bases and J dropped 6; count of bases not matched to a gene: 9. This chain's CDR3 is CSARDLGQGAQTQYF. CDR3 DNA: TGCAGTGCTAGAGATCTAGGGCAGGGGGCCCAGACCCAGTACTTC.

This clonotype was picked up a small number of times. This chain uses TRBV19 with TRBJ1-6; D gene unclear. CDR3 length: 14 residues. Germline assignment: CDR1 LNHDA and CDR2 SQIVND (reference sequence). Trimming left V 7 bases short and J 8 bases short, with 15 bases between. The CDR3 region has the DNA TGTGCCAGTAAGATGGGAGTACCTGATTCACCCCTCCACTTT. Translating gives CASKMGVPDSPLHF.

This chain links TRBV5-6 with TRBJ2-1; D gene ambiguous. The CDR3 sequence is 12 residues long. Trimming pared 0 bases from V and 8 bases from J, leaving 6 bases between. The germline V gene encodes CDR1 SGHDT and CDR2 YYEEEE. The CDR3 nucleotides are TGTGCCAGCAGCTTGGCTAAATATGAGCAGTTCTTC. Protein: CASSLAKYEQFF.

Ten or more counts support this clonotype. V and J are TRBV5-1 and TRBJ2-1, with D tentatively TRBD1 (7 bases). From germline, CDR1 is SGHRS and CDR2 YFSETQ. Trimming shortened V by 4 bases and J by 7 bases, and 18 bases separated the two germline ends. The CDR3 consists of 15 residues. CDR3 in DNA: TGCGCCAGCAGCCCCCGGGCAGGGGGGACGAATGAGCAGTTCTTC. It encodes CASSPRAGGTNEQFF.

As concerns this clonotype: The junction departs from germline at one end; a sequencing error may be responsible. The chain has TRBV25-1 and TRBJ2-3; TRBD2 aligns across 10 bases. The CDR3 length is 11 residues. Per the germline V gene, CDR1 is MGHDK and CDR2 is SYGVNS. Here the CDR3 DNA reads TGCGCCACCGAGCGGGAGGGTACGCAGTATTTT. Translated, it gives CATEREGTQYF.

In its sample, this clonotype was seen many times. The CDR3 here is CASSFASPSTDTQYF. CDR3 nucleotides: TGTGCCAGCAGCTTTGCTAGCCCTAGCACAGATACGCAGTATTTT. The chain recombines TRBV7-9 with TRBJ2-3; D may be TRBD2 (5 bases). Germline V CDR1 and CDR2: SEHNR, FQNEAQ (reference sequence). With 3 bases removed from V and 0 bases from J, the gap between germline ends came to 10 bases. The CDR3 runs to 15 residues.

This clonotype came up many times. The chain links TRBV5-1 to TRBJ1-2; D gene uncertain. The CDR3 is 13 residues long. V was shortened by 2 bases and J by 2 bases, with 7 bases between the two germline ends. Germline CDR1 SGHRS, CDR2 YFSETQ. As DNA, the CDR3 is TGCGCCAGCAGCTTAGGTCCGAACTATGGCTACACCTTC. It yields the protein CASSLGPNYGYTF.